The 21 T cell receptor beta chains given below trace back to one sample, sequenced in a study of shared clonotypes between healthy human individuals. TCRdb keeps only in-frame clones here, not all; method: immunoSEQ multiplex PCR. The table includes about 2 million clones, 85% to 95% detected once. The sample comprised naive CD4+ T cells sorted from blood. Sample subset: CD45RA+ positively selected. These receptors all come from a man between 18 and 29 years old in good health.

The genes are TRBV4-1 and TRBJ2-5; D not certain. Trimming removed 0 bases at V and 1 base at J, with 15 bases between. The CDR3 consists of 17 residues. The germline gives CDR1 MGHRA, CDR2 YSYEKL. The chain's CDR3 is CASSQDQMEPSQETQYF. The CDR3 DNA reads as TGCGCCAGCAGCCAAGATCAAATGGAGCCGAGCCAAGAGACCCAGTACTTC.

The J gene is TRBJ2-7, the V gene TRBV28, with D maybe TRBD2 (5 bases). Deletions cut 4 bases from V and 10 bases from J, with 14 bases between. The CDR3 is 12 residues long. Per the germline V gene, CDR1 is MDHEN and CDR2 is SYDVKM. The CDR3 is CASSSRTGKQYF. The CDR3 bases are TGTGCCAGCAGTTCCCGGACGGGAAAACAGTACTTC.

The chain couples TRBV27 to TRBJ1-4; 8 bases line up with TRBD1. CDR3 length: 14 amino acids. Trimming took 4 bases from V and 8 from J; bases not matched to a gene: 6. Germline-derived CDR1 and CDR2 are MNHEY and SMNVEV (reference sequence). The CDR3 sequence: CASSSGQGKEKLFF. The CDR3, as DNA: TGTGCCAGCAGTTCCGGACAGGGAAAAGAAAAACTGTTTTTT.

The J gene is TRBJ2-5, the V gene TRBV7-2, with 8 bases aligning to TRBD1. Germline CDR1 SGHTA, CDR2 FQGNSA. Trimming removed 5 bases from V and 4 bases from J; junction bases left unmatched: 6. The CDR3 totals 14 residues. The CDR3 loop is CASSRGTGGETQYF. The CDR3 region has the DNA TGTGCCAGCAGCCGCGGGACAGGAGGAGAGACCCAGTACTTC.

The chain carries TRBV5-5 and TRBJ1-2; D not resolved. Looked up from germline, CDR1 is SGHKS and CDR2 is YYEKEE (reference sequence). The CDR3 spans 13 residues. Trimming stripped 4 bases from V and 3 bases from J, with 10 bases between. The CDR3 DNA reads TGTGCCAGCAGCCAGAGGCTGGACTATGGCTACACCTTC. It is translated as CASSQRLDYGYTF.

DNA for the CDR3: TGTGCCAGCAAACAAAGCGGGACAGCGAACACTGAAGCTTTCTTT. It yields the protein CASKQSGTANTEAFF. The V gene is TRBV6-5, the J gene TRBJ1-1; 7 nucleotides agree with TRBD1. The CDR3 sequence is 15 residues long. V lost 7 bases and J lost 1; bases outside the gene matches: 9. Germline assignment: CDR1 MNHEY and CDR2 SVGAGI.

This clone was seen only once. The V gene is TRBV15, the J gene TRBJ2-7, with 11 bases lining up with TRBD1. J gave up 4 bases and V 3 bases, and 11 bases lay outside the gene matches. The CDR3 has 17 residues. Germline assignment: CDR1 LNHNV and CDR2 YYDKDF (reference sequence). DNA for the CDR3: TGTGCCACCAGCAGTTTTCTTTCGGACAGGGGGCGGTACGAGCAGTACTTC. Translated, it gives CATSSFLSDRGRYEQYF.

This rearrangement joins TRBV5-4 to TRBJ2-2, with TRBD1 matching over 7 bases. The CDR3 is 15 residues long. Germline-derived CDR1 and CDR2 are SGHNT and YYREEE (reference sequence). V gave up 0 bases and J gave up 4 bases; unmatched junction bases: 3. In nucleotides, the CDR3 is TGTGCCAGCAGCTTGGTACAGGGGACCACCGGGGAGCTGTTTTTT. As protein: CASSLVQGTTGELFF.

This clone showed up just once. This rearrangement joins TRBV13 to TRBJ2-7; 9 bases align to TRBD1. CDR3 size: 15 residues. J gave up 0 bases and V 4 bases, and 4 bases lay outside the gene matches. Germline V gene sequence: CDR1 PRHDT, CDR2 FYEKMQ (reference sequence). The CDR3 DNA sequence: TGTGCCAGCAGCTACGGGACAGGGATCTCCTACGAGCAGTACTTC. Its translation: CASSYGTGISYEQYF.

This clone was found once. V and J are TRBV28 and TRBJ2-3; 7 bases map to TRBD1. Germline V lookup: CDR1 MDHEN, CDR2 SYDVKM. There are 16 residues in the CDR3. After removal of 6 bases from V and 5 bases from J, the junction contained 14 bases not matched to a gene. The CDR3 DNA follows: TGTGCCAGCAGCCGAAACACAGGGGTTATTGGAGATACGCAGTATTTT. Protein sequence: CASSRNTGVIGDTQYF.

The chain is built from TRBV7-2 and TRBJ2-3; possibly TRBD2 for D (5 bases). The CDR3 covers 14 residues. Trimming shortened V by 2 bases and J by 0 bases, and 6 bases separated the two germline ends. Germline V gene lookup returns CDR1 SGHTA and CDR2 FQGNSA. CDR3 in amino acids: CASSLTRSTDTQYF. CDR3 in DNA: TGTGCCAGCAGCTTAACTAGGAGCACAGATACGCAGTATTTT.

A note on this clone: Other DNA sequences in the sample encode the same CDR3. This rearrangement joins TRBV18 to TRBJ2-5; no reliable D call. The germline CDR1 and CDR2 sequences are KGHSH and LQKENI. The CDR3 extends over 14 amino acids. Trimming pared 2 bases from V and 1 base from J, leaving 8 bases between. CDR3 sequence (DNA): TGTGCCAGCTCACCATTAGGCAGCCAAGAGACCCAGTACTTC. It encodes CASSPLGSQETQYF.

This sequence joins TRBV6-5 and TRBJ2-7, with D hard to call. The V and J ends lost 0 bases and 2 bases respectively, with 8 bases between them. The CDR3 is made up of 14 amino acids. Germline V CDR1 and CDR2: MNHEY, SVGAGI. The CDR3 DNA reads TGTGCCAGCAGTTACTCGGGATACGCCTACGAGCAGTACTTC. Encoded protein: CASSYSGYAYEQYF.

This chain joins TRBV7-3 and TRBJ2-1; 12 bases are a match to TRBD2. J gave up 7 bases and V 4 bases, and 5 bases lay outside the gene matches. Germline CDR1 is SGHTA and CDR2 is FQGTGA. The CDR3 runs 15 residues. This CDR3 is CASSWGLAGQNEQFF. The CDR3 coding sequence is TGTGCCAGCAGCTGGGGACTAGCGGGCCAAAATGAGCAGTTCTTC.

V is TRBV27 and J is TRBJ2-7; D unclear. V shed 4 bases and J shed 0 bases, with 13 bases lying between them. The CDR3 contains 15 residues. In germline, CDR1 is MNHEY, CDR2 SMNVEV (reference sequence). CDR3 sequence (DNA): TGTGCCAGCAGTTGGGCGAAGGGCCCCTCCTACGAGCAGTACTTC. It is translated as CASSWAKGPSYEQYF.

The chain links TRBV4-3 to TRBJ1-2; 7 bases agree with TRBD1. Per germline, CDR1 LGHNA and CDR2 YSLEER. With 4 bases clipped from V and 3 bases from J, the junction kept 8 bases outside the gene matches. This CDR3 comprises 15 residues. CDR3 sequence (DNA): TGCGCCAGCAGCCTCCAGACAGGGATCGACTATGGCTACACCTTC. Its translation: CASSLQTGIDYGYTF.

About this clone: Other DNA sequences within the sample encode an identical CDR3. The genes are TRBV30 and TRBJ1-5; D remains unclear. Trimming stripped 0 bases from V and 0 bases from J, with 9 bases between. The CDR3 length is 15 residues. Germline-derived CDR1 and CDR2 are GTSNPN and SVGIG (reference sequence). The CDR3 sequence is CAWSVGGGSNQPQHF. As DNA, the CDR3 is TGTGCCTGGAGTGTCGGCGGAGGTAGCAATCAGCCCCAGCATTTT.

The count of this clone is one. The CDR3 spells CASSRRDGEAFF. The DNA of the CDR3 is TGTGCCAGCAGTCGACGGGACGGTGAAGCTTTCTTT. The rearrangement uses TRBV13 and TRBJ1-1; D is possibly TRBD1 (5 bases). The CDR3 contains 12 residues. The V gene lost 6 bases and the J gene lost 7 bases, with 12 bases spanning the gap. Germline V gives CDR1 PRHDT, CDR2 FYEKMQ (reference sequence).

The rearrangement joins TRBV10-3 to TRBJ1-1; D is perhaps TRBD1 (6 bases). Trimming stripped 6 bases from V and 4 bases from J, with 12 bases between. This CDR3 comprises 13 residues. Germline CDR1 reads ENHRY; CDR2 reads SYGVKD. CDR3 in amino acids: CAIRGEGGTEAFF. The CDR3 DNA is TGTGCCATCAGAGGGGAAGGGGGCACTGAAGCTTTCTTT.

Regarding this clone: Other DNA sequences in this specimen translate into the identical CDR3. The V call is TRBV18, the J call TRBJ2-7; TRBD1 is a possible D gene (5 bases). This CDR3 region has 12 residues. Germline CDR1 and CDR2: KGHSH and LQKENI. V lost 5 bases, J lost 0 bases, and 5 bases lay in between. The CDR3 DNA reads TGTGCCAGCTCAGACAGCTCCTACGAGCAGTACTTC. The encoded protein is CASSDSSYEQYF.

The chain carries TRBV19 and TRBJ1-2, with a possible D match to TRBD1 (6 bases). The CDR3 loop spans 13 amino acids. The germline gives CDR1 LNHDA, CDR2 SQIVND (reference sequence). V was trimmed by 3 bases and J by 4 bases, leaving 9 bases between them. The CDR3 DNA reads as TGTGCCAGTAGTATTAGGGACATCTATGGCTACACCTTC. Translation: CASSIRDIYGYTF. The full variable domain, completed using reference TRBV19 and TRBJ1-2, is DGGITQSPKYLFRKEGQNVTLSCEQNLNHDAMYWYRQDPGQGLRLIYYSQIVNDFQKGDIAEGYSVSREKKESFPLTVTSAQKNPTAFYLCASSIRDIYGYTFGSGTRLTVV.